The rows below give T cell receptor beta chains drawn from one sample of a study of PD-L1 blockade in urothelial cancer. Libraries were prepared by immunoSEQ multiplex PCR; TCRdb keeps only in-frame clonotypes and omits some of them. Of roughly 87,000 clones listed, roughly 90% are singletons. Material: PBMCs, obtained around atezolizumab (anti-PD-L1) treatment. These receptors were collected from a woman older than 75 with urothelial cancer. Both conserved end residues are part of each CDR3. A D gene is named only where the DNA matches it firmly. Expanded clones are given a class, and other clones once, few, many or no size at all.

clone size	V gene	J gene	D gene	CDR3 protein	CDR3 DNA
few	TRBV30	TRBJ2-5	-	CAWRGWRETQYF	TGTGCCTGGAGGGGGTGGAGGGAGACCCAGTACTTC
-	TRBV27	TRBJ1-1	TRBD1	CASSPDRVGNTEAFF	TGTGCCAGCAGTCCGGACAGGGTTGGGAACACTGAAGCTTTCTTT
-	TRBV28	TRBJ2-2	TRBD1	CASSFVGGQVLTGELFF	TGTGCCAGCAGTTTTGTAGGAGGACAGGTGTTAACCGGGGAGCTGTTTTTT
few	TRBV6-6	TRBJ1-5	-	CASTKSGFNQPQHF	TGTGCCAGCACCAAGTCCGGGTTCAATCAGCCCCAGCATTTT
-	TRBV6-5	TRBJ1-1	TRBD1	CASSLRDRGNEAFF	TGTGCCAGCAGTCTGAGGGACAGGGGGAATGAAGCTTTCTTT
-	TRBV10-3	TRBJ2-2	-	CAISEGDSLNTGELFF	TGTGCCATCAGTGAAGGAGACTCATTAAACACCGGGGAGCTGTTTTTT
-	TRBV27	TRBJ2-3	TRBD2	CASSPLAAGGTDTQYF	TGTGCCAGCAGTCCCCTGGCGGCGGGGGGCACAGATACGCAGTATTTT
-	TRBV19	TRBJ1-5	-	CASSIVPGGQPQHF	TGTGCCAGTAGTATCGTCCCGGGAGGACAGCCCCAGCATTTT
-	TRBV11-3	TRBJ2-2	TRBD2	CASSLKRDYGELFF	TGTGCCAGCAGCCTCAAGCGGGATTACGGGGAGCTGTTTTTT
-	TRBV5-1	TRBJ1-5	-	CASSLGGLDQPQHF	TGCGCCAGCAGCTTGGGCGGCCTCGATCAGCCCCAGCATTTT
-	TRBV19	TRBJ1-3	-	CASSTDGAGNTIYF	TGTGCCAGTAGTACGGATGGGGCCGGAAACACCATATATTTT
-	TRBV19	TRBJ2-7	TRBD1	CASSIWTGASYEQYF	TGTGCCAGTAGTATTTGGACAGGTGCATCCTACGAGCAGTACTTC
-	TRBV2	TRBJ1-1	-	CASTAGVNTEAFF	TGTGCCAGCACGGCAGGGGTGAACACTGAAGCTTTCTTT
-	TRBV7-3	TRBJ2-2	TRBD1	CASSLPSGQGPGELFF	TGTGCCAGCAGCCTCCCAAGTGGACAGGGGCCGGGGGAGCTGTTTTTT
-	TRBV6-5	TRBJ1-2	TRBD1	CASSYTTGPYGYTF	TGTGCCAGCAGTTATACGACAGGGCCGTACGGCTACACCTTC
-	TRBV12-1	TRBJ2-5	-	CASSPPPGLASQETQYF	TGTGCCAGCAGCCCCCCCCCGGGACTAGCGAGCCAAGAGACCCAGTACTTC
-	TRBV20-1	TRBJ2-5	-	CSAPGVETQYF	TGCAGTGCTCCCGGGGTAGAGACCCAGTACTTC
few	TRBV27	TRBJ1-2	-	CAVASNYGYTF	TGTGCCGTCGCCAGTAACTATGGCTACACCTTC
-	TRBV7-2	TRBJ2-1	-	CASSLEGRGSKSYNEQFF	TGTGCCAGCAGCTTAGAGGGAAGGGGGAGCAAGTCCTACAATGAGCAGTTCTTC
-	TRBV5-1	TRBJ1-2	TRBD1	CASSLSGRTGDGYTF	TGCGCCAGCAGCTTGTCCGGACGAACAGGGGATGGCTACACCTTC
-	TRBV11-2	TRBJ2-5	TRBD2	CASSSGLAGRETQYF	TGTGCCAGCAGCTCGGGACTAGCGGGAAGGGAGACCCAGTACTTC
-	TRBV9	TRBJ1-2	TRBD1	CASSGPDRVHGYTF	TGTGCCAGCAGCGGACCGGACAGGGTGCATGGCTACACCTTC
-	TRBV4-2	TRBJ2-1	TRBD2	CASSQEGEGGISEQFF	TGTGCCAGCAGCCAAGAAGGGGAGGGAGGTATAAGTGAGCAGTTCTTC
-	TRBV28	TRBJ2-7	-	CASRIGGEAYEQYF	TGTGCCAGCAGAATCGGGGGAGAGGCCTACGAGCAGTACTTC
-	TRBV11-2	TRBJ2-3	TRBD2	CASSLGLAGSTDTQYF	TGTGCCAGCAGCTTAGGACTAGCGGGAAGCACAGATACGCAGTATTTT
-	TRBV9	TRBJ2-1	TRBD1	CASSLAEGQGWSEQFF	TGTGCCAGCAGCCTCGCAGAGGGACAGGGATGGAGTGAGCAGTTCTTC
once	TRBV29-1	TRBJ1-4	-	CSAGVLAEKLFF	TGCAGCGCCGGAGTCTTGGCGGAAAAACTGTTTTTT
few	TRBV14	TRBJ2-3	TRBD2	CASSRRQREGLQDTQYF	TGTGCCAGCAGCCGACGCCAGCGGGAGGGCCTACAAGATACGCAGTATTTT
-	TRBV5-1	TRBJ1-1	-	CASRKGPDTEAFF	TGCGCCAGCAGGAAGGGGCCCGACACTGAAGCTTTCTTT
-	TRBV7-9	TRBJ1-1	TRBD1	CASSPGGTGGRAFF	TGTGCCAGCAGCCCAGGCGGGACAGGGGGTAGAGCTTTCTTT
few	TRBV28	TRBJ1-5	TRBD1	CASRGQFNQPQHF	TGTGCCAGCAGGGGACAGTTTAATCAGCCCCAGCATTTT
-	TRBV28	TRBJ2-1	TRBD2	CASRASGRSEQFF	TGTGCCAGCAGGGCTAGCGGGAGGAGTGAGCAGTTCTTC
-	TRBV5-1	TRBJ1-1	-	CASSLAGVRTEAFF	TGCGCCAGCAGCTTGGCCGGAGTGAGGACTGAAGCTTTCTTT
once	TRBV11-2	TRBJ2-1	-	CASSLQPTRQFF	TGTGCCAGCAGCTTACAGCCGACTAGGCAGTTCTTC
once	TRBV28	TRBJ2-1	TRBD2	CASSSPVAGGVNEQFF	TGTGCCAGCAGTTCCCCGGTAGCGGGAGGGGTCAATGAGCAGTTCTTC
-	TRBV28	TRBJ2-7	-	CASEEGYEQYF	TGTGCCAGCGAGGAGGGGTACGAGCAGTACTTC
-	TRBV6-4	TRBJ2-1	TRBD2	CASSGASGSFANEQFF	TGTGCCAGCAGTGGGGCTAGCGGGAGTTTCGCCAATGAGCAGTTCTTC
-	TRBV29-1	TRBJ2-1	-	CSVGAPISYNEQFF	TGCAGCGTGGGAGCGCCGATCTCCTACAATGAGCAGTTCTTC
-	TRBV4-2	TRBJ2-7	TRBD1	CASSQDGTGSSYEQYF	TGTGCCAGCAGCCAAGATGGGACAGGGAGCTCCTACGAGCAGTACTTC
-	TRBV14	TRBJ2-3	-	CASSQDRGTDTQYF	TGTGCCAGCAGCCAAGATCGCGGCACAGATACGCAGTATTTT
-	TRBV28	TRBJ2-7	-	CASSHQASYEQYF	TGTGCCAGCAGTCATCAGGCTTCCTACGAGCAGTACTTC
-	TRBV2	TRBJ1-2	-	CASIRDTLNVGYTF	TGTGCCAGCATACGGGACACCCTGAACGTGGGCTACACCTTC
-	TRBV6-5	TRBJ2-3	-	CASSSSRRAYTDTQYF	TGTGCCAGCAGTTCTTCTAGGCGGGCCTACACAGATACGCAGTATTTT